Sequencing of this T cell receptor (beta chain) was carried out in a study of post-analysis software for immune sequencing data. Study-level results: TRBV segments more frequent in patients than in controls numbered roughly five and included TRBV5-6, TRBV5-1 and TRBV20-1. In multiple sclerosis, normalized Chao1 diversity was significantly below that of controls.

Unique molecular identifiers were present in the TCR beta cDNA libraries. Each CDR3 protein gets one entry after TCRdb re-called the PCR reads with MiXCR. The repertoire includes roughly 540,000 distinct CDR3 sequences, around a third of them detected once, and 6% sits in the top ten. The CDR3 contains 15 residues. CDR1 is MNHNY, CDR2 SVGAGI, per germline (reference sequence). V lost 8 bases to trimming and J lost 4 bases; unmatched junction nucleotides: 11. Remarks on this clonotype: Its specificity is unknown.

This sequence originates from a girl under 18 with multiple sclerosis. Source material: blood. The V gene is TRBV6-6, the J gene TRBJ2-7, with 10 nucleotides matching TRBD1. The CDR3 DNA sequence: TGTGCCAGCGGGCTTCACCCGGGACAGGGGTACGAGCAGTACTTC. Translating it yields CASGLHPGQGYEQYF.